Here is one T cell receptor beta chain with its context. The antigen remains undetermined. The data were obtained in a study of response to subunit inactivated influenza vaccine. Regarding the study as a whole: Each seasonal influenza vaccination recruits few new T cells, the authors suggested.

MiXCR, applied by TCRdb to the RT-PCR reads, yields one record per CDR3 protein. The sample contains more than 250,000 distinct CDR3 sequences, roughly a fifth of which appear only once. Germline V gives CDR1 SEHNR, CDR2 FQNEAQ (reference sequence). This CDR3 contains 15 residues. Trimming removed 4 bases at V and 5 bases at J, with 18 bases between. The sample was PBMCs from blood, taken approximately 22 months after vaccination. The J gene is TRBJ2-7, the V gene TRBV7-9; a weak D match, TRBD1 (6 bases). This sequence originates from a man between 50 and 69 years old who received an inactivated influenza vaccine. This CDR3 reads CASSSRTVEIHEQYF. The CDR3 bases are TGTGCCAGCAGCTCCCGGACAGTAGAGATCCACGAGCAGTACTTC.